The source of this TCR beta chain is a study of shared clonotypes between healthy human individuals. Regarding the study as a whole: Generally, naive subsets came out with larger estimated richness than memory subsets. Among donors, sharing of clonotypes was expected to be affected by sequencing depth.

The germline V gene encodes CDR1 MNHEY and CDR2 SMNVEV (reference sequence). Unmatched junction bases numbered 8, after V lost 2 bases and J lost 4 bases. The CDR3 has 16 amino acids. The authors ran the assay at deep level. About 30,000 T cell genomes, or approximately 200 ng DNA, went into the sorted-subset replicate PCRs. Produced via immunoSEQ multiplex PCR; TCRdb's table is partial and in-frame only. The profile shows about 670,000 clones, about two thirds of them singletons. As regards this clone: What it binds is unknown.

Input material: memory CD4+ T cells sorted from blood. Subset of the sample: CD45RA-negative fraction. The V gene is TRBV27, the J gene TRBJ2-5, with TRBD2 matching 9 bases. The sequence was obtained from a woman aged 25 to 45 in good health. The CDR3 here is CASSLGAGGPVETQYF. CDR3 coding DNA: TGTGCCAGCAGTTTAGGTGCGGGAGGGCCGGTAGAGACCCAGTACTTC.